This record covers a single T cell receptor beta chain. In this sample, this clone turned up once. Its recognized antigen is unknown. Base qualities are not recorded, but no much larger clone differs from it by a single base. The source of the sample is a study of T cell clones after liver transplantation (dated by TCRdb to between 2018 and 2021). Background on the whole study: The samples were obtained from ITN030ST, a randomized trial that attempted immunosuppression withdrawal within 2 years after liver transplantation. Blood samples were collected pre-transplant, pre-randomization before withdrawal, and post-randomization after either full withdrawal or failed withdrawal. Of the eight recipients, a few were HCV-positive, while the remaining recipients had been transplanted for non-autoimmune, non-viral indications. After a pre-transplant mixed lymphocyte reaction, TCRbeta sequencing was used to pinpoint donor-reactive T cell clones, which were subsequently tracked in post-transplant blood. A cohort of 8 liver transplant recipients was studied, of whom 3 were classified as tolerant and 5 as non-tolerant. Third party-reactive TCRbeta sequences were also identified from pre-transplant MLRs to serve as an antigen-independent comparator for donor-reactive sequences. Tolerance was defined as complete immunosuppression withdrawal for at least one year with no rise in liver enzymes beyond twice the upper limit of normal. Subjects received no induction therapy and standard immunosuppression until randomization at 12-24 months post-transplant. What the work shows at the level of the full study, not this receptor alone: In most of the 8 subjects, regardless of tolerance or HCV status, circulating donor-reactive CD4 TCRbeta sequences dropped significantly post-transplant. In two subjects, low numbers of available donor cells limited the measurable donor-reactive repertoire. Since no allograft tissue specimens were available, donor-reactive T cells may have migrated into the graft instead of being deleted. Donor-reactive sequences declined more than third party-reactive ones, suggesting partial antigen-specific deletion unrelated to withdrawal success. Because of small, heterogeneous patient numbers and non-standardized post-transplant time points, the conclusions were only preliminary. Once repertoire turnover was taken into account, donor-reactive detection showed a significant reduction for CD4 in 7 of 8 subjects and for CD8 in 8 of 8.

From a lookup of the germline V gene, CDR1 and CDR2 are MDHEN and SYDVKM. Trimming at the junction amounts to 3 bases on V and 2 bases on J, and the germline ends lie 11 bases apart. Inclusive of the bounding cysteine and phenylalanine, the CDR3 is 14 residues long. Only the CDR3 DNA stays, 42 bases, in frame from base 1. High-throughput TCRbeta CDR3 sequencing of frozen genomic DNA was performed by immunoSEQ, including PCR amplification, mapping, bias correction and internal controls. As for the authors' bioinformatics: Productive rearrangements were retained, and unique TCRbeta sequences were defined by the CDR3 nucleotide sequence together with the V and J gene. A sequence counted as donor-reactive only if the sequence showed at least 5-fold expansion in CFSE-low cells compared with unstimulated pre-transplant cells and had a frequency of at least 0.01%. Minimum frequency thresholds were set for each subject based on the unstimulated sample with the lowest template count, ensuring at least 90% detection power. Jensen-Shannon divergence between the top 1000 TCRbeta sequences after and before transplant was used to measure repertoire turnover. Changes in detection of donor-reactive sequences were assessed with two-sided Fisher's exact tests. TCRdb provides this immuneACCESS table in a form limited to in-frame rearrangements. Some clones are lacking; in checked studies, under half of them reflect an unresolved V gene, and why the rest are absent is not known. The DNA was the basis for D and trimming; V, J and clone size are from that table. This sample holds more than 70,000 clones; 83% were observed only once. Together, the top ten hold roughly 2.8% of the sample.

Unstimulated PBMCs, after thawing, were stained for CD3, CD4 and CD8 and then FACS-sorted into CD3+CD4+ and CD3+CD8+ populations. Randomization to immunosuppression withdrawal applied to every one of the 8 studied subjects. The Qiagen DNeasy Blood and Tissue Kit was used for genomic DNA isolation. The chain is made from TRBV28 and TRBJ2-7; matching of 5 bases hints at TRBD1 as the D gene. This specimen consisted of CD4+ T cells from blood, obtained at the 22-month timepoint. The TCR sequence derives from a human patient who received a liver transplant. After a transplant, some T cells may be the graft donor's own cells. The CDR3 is CASSFRTGTYEQYF. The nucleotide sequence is TGTGCCAGCAGTTTTCGAACAGGCACCTACGAGCAGTACTTC. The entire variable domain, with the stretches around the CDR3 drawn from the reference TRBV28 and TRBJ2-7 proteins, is DVKVTQSSRYLVKRTGEKVFLECVQDMDHENMFWYRQDPGLGLRLIYFSYDVKMKEKGDIPEGYSVSREKKERFSLILESASTNQTSMYLCASSFRTGTYEQYFGPGTRLTVT.